This TCR beta chain was documented in a study of blood T cell repertoires in COVID-19. Participants spanned ages about 18 to 100 years and resided in 20 to 30 US areas. Per the original data handling: Estimated nucleated cell counts came from reference gene primer amplification. Using immunoSEQ multiplex PCR, the repertoire was profiled, and TCRdb retains in-frame clones only, with some absent. That table is the source of V, J and clone size, and D and trimming were worked out from the DNA. The sample holds about 270,000 clones, 80% to 90% seen once. This clonotype was sampled from a woman aged 25 to 39 with acute COVID-19. Sequencing was carried out using PBMCs or T cells enriched from blood (not recorded which).

CDR3 region: CSVRQGTGELFF. Here the CDR3 DNA reads TGCAGCGTGAGACAGGGTACCGGGGAGCTGTTTTTT. This sequence joins TRBV29-1 and TRBJ2-2, with 7 nucleotides matching TRBD1. The V gene's germline CDR1 is SQVTM and CDR2 ANQGSEA. Germline trimming cut 6 bases from V and 5 bases from J; bases unmatched to any gene: 3. The CDR3 length is 12 residues.